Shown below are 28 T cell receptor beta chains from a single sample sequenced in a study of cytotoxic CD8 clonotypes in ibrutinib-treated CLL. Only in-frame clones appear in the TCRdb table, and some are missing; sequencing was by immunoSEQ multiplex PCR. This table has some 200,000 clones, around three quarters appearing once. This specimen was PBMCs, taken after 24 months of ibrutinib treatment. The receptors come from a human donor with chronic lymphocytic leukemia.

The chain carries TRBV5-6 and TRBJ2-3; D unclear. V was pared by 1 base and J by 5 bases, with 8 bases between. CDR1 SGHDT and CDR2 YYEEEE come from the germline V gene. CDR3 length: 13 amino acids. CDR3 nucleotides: TGTGCCAGCAGCTTGTCGTCCGGAGATACGCAGTATTTT. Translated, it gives CASSLSSGDTQYF.

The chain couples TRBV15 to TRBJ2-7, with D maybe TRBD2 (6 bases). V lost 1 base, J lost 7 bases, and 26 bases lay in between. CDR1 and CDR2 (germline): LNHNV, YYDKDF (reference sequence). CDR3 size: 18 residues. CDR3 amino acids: CATSRVAGWEDPRREQYF. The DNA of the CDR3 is TGTGCCACCAGCAGAGTGGCCGGATGGGAGGATCCTAGACGAGAGCAGTACTTC.

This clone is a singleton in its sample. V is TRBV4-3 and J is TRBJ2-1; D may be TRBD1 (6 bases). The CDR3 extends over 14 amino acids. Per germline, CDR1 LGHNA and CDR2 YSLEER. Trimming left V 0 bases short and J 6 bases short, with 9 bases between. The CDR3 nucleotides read TGCGCCAGCAGCCAAGATCACAGGGTCAATGAGCAGTTCTTC. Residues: CASSQDHRVNEQFF.

The CDR3 sequence: CASSVATGIRAVNTGELFF. The CDR3 nucleotides read TGTGCCAGCAGCGTAGCTACGGGAATCCGGGCCGTCAACACCGGGGAGCTGTTTTTT. The chain links TRBV9 to TRBJ2-2, with a weak D call TRBD2 (5 bases). The CDR3 consists of 19 residues. Germline CDR1 reads SGDLS; CDR2 reads YYNGEE. Trimming pared 0 bases from V and 2 bases from J, leaving 20 bases between.

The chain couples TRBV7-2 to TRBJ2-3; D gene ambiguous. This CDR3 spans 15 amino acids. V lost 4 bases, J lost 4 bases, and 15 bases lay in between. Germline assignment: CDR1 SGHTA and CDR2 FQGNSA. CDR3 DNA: TGTGCCAGCAGCTGGGAAAGTGAGTTGTCAGATACGCAGTATTTT. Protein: CASSWESELSDTQYF.

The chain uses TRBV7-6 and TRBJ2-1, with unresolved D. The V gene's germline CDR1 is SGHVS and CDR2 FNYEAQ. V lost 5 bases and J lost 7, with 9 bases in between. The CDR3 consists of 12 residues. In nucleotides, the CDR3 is TGTGCCAGCAGCCCAGATCGTAATGAGCAGTTCTTC. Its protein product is CASSPDRNEQFF.

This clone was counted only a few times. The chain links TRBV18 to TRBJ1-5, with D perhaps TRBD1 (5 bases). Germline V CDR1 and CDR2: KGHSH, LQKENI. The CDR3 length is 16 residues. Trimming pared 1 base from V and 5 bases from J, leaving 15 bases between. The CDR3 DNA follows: TGTGCCAGCTCACCACAGGCAGGGAGGAATCATCAGCCCCAGCATTTT. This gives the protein CASSPQAGRNHQPQHF.

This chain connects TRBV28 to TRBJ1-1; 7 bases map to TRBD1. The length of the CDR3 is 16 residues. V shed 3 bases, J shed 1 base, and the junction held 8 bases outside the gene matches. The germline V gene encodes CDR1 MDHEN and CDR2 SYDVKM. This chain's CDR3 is CASSLKTGSPNTEAFF. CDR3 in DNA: TGTGCCAGCAGTTTGAAGACAGGGAGCCCGAACACTGAAGCTTTCTTT.

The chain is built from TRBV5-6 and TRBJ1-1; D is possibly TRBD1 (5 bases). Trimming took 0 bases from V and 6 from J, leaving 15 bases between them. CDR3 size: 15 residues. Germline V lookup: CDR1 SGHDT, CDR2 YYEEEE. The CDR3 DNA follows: TGTGCCAGCAGCTTGGCTGAGGGGTGGGAGCCTGAAGCTTTCTTT. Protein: CASSLAEGWEPEAFF.

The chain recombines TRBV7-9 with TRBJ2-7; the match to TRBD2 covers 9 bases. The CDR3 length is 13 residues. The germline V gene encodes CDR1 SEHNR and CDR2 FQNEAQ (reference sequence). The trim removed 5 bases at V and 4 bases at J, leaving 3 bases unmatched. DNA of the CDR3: TGTGCCAGCAGCCCTAGCGGGACTTACGAGCAGTACTTC. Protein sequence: CASSPSGTYEQYF.

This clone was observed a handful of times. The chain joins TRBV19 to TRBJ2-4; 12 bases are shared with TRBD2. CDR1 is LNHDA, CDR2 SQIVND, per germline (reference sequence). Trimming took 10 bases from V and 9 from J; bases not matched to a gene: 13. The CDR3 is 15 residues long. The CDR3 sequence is CATEEWTSGVGIQYF. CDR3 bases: TGTGCCACCGAGGAGTGGACTAGCGGGGTGGGCATTCAGTACTTC.

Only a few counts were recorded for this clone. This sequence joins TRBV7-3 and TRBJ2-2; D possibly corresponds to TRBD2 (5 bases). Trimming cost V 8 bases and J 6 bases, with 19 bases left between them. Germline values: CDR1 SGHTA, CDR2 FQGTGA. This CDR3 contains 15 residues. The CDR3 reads CASGTGNPNAGELFF. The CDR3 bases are TGTGCCAGCGGAACCGGGAACCCCAACGCCGGGGAGCTGTTTTTT.

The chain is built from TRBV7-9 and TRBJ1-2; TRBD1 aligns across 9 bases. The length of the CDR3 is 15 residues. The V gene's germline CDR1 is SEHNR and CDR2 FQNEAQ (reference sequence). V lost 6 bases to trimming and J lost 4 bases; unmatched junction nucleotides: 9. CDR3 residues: CASRDIQGAGYGYTF. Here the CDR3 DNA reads TGTGCCAGCAGGGATATACAGGGGGCTGGCTATGGCTACACCTTC.

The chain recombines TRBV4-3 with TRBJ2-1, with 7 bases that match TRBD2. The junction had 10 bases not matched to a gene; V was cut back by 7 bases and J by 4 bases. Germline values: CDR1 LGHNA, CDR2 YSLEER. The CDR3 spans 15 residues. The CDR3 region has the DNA TGCGCCAGCAACCCGGGGCGGGAGATTTACAATGAGCAGTTCTTC. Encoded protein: CASNPGREIYNEQFF.

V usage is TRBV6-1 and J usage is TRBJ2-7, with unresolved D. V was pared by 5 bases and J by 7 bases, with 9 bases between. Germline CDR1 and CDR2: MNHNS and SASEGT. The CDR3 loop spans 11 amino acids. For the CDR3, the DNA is TGTGCCAGCAGTAGCCTTGCAGAGCAGTACTTC. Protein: CASSSLAEQYF.

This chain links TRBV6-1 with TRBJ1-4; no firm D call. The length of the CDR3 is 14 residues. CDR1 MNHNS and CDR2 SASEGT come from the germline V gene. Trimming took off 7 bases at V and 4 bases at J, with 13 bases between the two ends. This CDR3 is CASIGWQLNEKLFF. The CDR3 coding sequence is TGTGCCAGCATTGGTTGGCAGCTTAATGAAAAACTGTTTTTT.

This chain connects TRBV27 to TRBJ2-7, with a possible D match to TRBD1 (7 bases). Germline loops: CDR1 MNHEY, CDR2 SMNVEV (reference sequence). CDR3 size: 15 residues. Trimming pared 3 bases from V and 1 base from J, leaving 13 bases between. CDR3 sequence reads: CASSLRQGGSYEQYF. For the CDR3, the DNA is TGTGCCAGCAGTTTGCGGCAGGGGGGTTCCTACGAGCAGTACTTC.

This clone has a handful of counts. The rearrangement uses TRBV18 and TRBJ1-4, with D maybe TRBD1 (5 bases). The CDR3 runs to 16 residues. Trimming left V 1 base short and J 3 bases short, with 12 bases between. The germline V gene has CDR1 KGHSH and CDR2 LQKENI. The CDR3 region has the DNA TGTGCCAGCTCACCACGGGCCGGGGCAGCTAATGAAAAACTGTTTTTT. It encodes CASSPRAGAANEKLFF.

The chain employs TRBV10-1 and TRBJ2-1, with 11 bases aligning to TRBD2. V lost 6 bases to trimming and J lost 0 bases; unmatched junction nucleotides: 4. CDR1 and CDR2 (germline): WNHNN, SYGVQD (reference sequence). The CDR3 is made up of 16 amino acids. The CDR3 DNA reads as TGCGCCAGCAGGGGACTAGCGGACAGCTCCTACAATGAGCAGTTCTTC. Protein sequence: CASRGLADSSYNEQFF.

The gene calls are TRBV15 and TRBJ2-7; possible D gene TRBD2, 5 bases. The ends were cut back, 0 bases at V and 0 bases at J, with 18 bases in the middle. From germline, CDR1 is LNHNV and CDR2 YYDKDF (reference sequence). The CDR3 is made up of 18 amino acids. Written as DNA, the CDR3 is TGTGCCACCAGCAGAGATGGAACGCGACTATCGAGCTCCTACGAGCAGTACTTC. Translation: CATSRDGTRLSSSYEQYF.

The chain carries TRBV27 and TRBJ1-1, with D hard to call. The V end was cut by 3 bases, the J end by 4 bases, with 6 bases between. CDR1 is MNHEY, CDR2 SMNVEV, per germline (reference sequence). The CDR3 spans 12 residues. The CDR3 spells CASSFYGTEAFF. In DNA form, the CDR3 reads TGTGCCAGCAGTTTTTACGGCACTGAAGCTTTCTTT.

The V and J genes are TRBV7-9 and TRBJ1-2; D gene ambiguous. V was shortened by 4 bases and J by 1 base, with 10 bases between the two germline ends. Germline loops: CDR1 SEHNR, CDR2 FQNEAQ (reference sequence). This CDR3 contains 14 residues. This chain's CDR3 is CASSSRSFNYGYTF. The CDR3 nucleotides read TGTGCCAGCAGCTCGCGATCCTTTAACTATGGCTACACCTTC.

In nucleotides, the CDR3 is TGTGCCACCAGCGGATACAGGGGAAGCGAGCAGTACTTC. Amino acid sequence: CATSGYRGSEQYF. The rearrangement joins TRBV15 to TRBJ2-7; 7 nucleotides match TRBD1. Germline lookup yields CDR1 LNHNV and CDR2 YYDKDF (reference sequence). The CDR3 is made up of 13 amino acids. V lost 5 bases, J lost 6 bases, and 7 bases stayed unmatched.

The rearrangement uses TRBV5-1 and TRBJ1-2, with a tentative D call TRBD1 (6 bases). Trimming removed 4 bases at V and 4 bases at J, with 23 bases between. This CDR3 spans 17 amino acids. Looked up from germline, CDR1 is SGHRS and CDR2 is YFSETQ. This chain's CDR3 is CASSQSPDSRLFYGYTF. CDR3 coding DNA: TGCGCCAGCAGCCAATCGCCGGACAGCCGGCTTTTCTATGGCTACACCTTC.

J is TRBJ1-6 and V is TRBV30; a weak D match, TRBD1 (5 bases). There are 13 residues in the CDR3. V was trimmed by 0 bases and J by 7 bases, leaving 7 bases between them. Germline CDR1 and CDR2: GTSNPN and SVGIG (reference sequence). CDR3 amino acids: CAWSVQGNSPLHF. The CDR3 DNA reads TGTGCCTGGAGTGTGCAGGGAAATTCACCCCTCCACTTT.

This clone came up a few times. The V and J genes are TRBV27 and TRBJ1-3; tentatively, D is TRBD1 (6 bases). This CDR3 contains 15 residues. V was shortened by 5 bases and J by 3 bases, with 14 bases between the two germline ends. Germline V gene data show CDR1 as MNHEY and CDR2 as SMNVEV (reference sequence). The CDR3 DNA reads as TGTGCCAGCAGTCGTGGGGGGGCAAGTGGAAACACCATATATTTT. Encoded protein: CASSRGGASGNTIYF.

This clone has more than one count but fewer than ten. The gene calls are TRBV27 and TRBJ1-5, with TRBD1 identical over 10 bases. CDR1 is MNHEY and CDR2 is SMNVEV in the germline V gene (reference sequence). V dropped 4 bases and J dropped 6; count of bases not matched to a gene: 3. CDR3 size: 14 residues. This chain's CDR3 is CASSSRQGAQPQHF. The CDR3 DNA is TGTGCCAGCAGTTCCAGACAGGGGGCTCAGCCCCAGCATTTT.

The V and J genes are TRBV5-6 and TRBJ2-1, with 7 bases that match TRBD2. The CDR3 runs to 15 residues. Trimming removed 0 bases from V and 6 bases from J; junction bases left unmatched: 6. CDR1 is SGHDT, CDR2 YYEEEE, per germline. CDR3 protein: CASSLVRASGNEQFF. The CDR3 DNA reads TGTGCCAGCAGCTTGGTTCGGGCTAGCGGCAATGAGCAGTTCTTC.